This TCR beta chain is drawn from a study of shared clonotypes between healthy human individuals. CD45RO-negative CD8 cells positively selected for CCR7 made up the naive population, which excluded terminally differentiated effector memory CD45RA+ cells. For this clone: Its antigen is undetermined.

Whole-study results and caveats: In the sorted subsets, rarefaction showed sequencing was incomplete despite large depth. When compared with the clonotypes that were shared by all four sorted-subset donors, the non-shared clonotypes turned out to have lower generation probabilities. Clonotype sharing among donors likely depends on sequencing depth.

This CDR3 is 12 amino acids long. The V and J ends lost 5 bases and 10 bases respectively, with 12 bases between them. The germline CDR1 and CDR2 sequences are LNHDA and SQIVND (reference sequence). The assay was immunoSEQ multiplex PCR, and TCRdb's table has in-frame clones only and misses some. Of millions of clones in the sample, 90% to 95% were seen once. J is TRBJ2-1 and V is TRBV19; D uncertain. The sequence was obtained from a man aged 18 to 35 in good health. Some clones in this sample may be carry-over from other donors' samples. The source material was naive CD8+ T cells from PBMCs. For the CDR3, the DNA is TGTGCCAGTAGTCCAGTTGGGTCCGAGCAGTTCTTC. Its translation is CASSPVGSEQFF.